The 13 T cell receptor beta chains below were found in one sample sequenced in a study of immune cell composition in non-small cell lung cancer. The repertoire was sequenced with immunoSEQ multiplex PCR; TCRdb's copy has only in-frame clones and lacks some. The sample yields 8,900 or so clones, roughly 69% seen once. Normal lung was taken at the farthest possible site, at least 3 cm from tumour. The sample consisted of non-adjacent lung tissue. The receptors were gathered from a human donor with non-small cell lung cancer.

This clone was picked up a small number of times. The chain couples TRBV5-1 to TRBJ2-3, with a weak D call TRBD2 (6 bases). V was clipped by 4 bases and J by 0 bases, with 18 bases between them. Germline-derived CDR1 and CDR2 are SGHRS and YFSETQ. This CDR3 contains 17 residues. CDR3 protein: CASSAEGPYTSTDTQYF. CDR3 sequence (DNA): TGCGCCAGCAGCGCGGAGGGGCCTTACACTAGCACAGATACGCAGTATTTT.

Only one count was recorded for this clone. The chain carries TRBV6-1 and TRBJ2-1; 12 bases line up with TRBD1. The CDR3 is made up of 16 amino acids. The germline V gene encodes CDR1 MNHNS and CDR2 SASEGT. The J segment lost 8 bases and the V segment lost 3 bases, leaving 8 bases of the junction unmatched. The CDR3 spells CASSEESGTGGDEQFF. The CDR3 nucleotides are TGTGCCAGCAGTGAGGAATCCGGGACAGGGGGCGATGAGCAGTTCTTC.

Written as DNA, the CDR3 is TGTGCCAGCAGTTCCCCAGGGCGGGAGCAGTTCTTC. Its protein product is CASSSPGREQFF. The chain carries TRBV27 and TRBJ2-1, with TRBD1 as a possible D gene (5 bases). Trimming removed 4 bases at V and 10 bases at J, with 11 bases between. Germline V gives CDR1 MNHEY, CDR2 SMNVEV (reference sequence). The CDR3 contains 12 residues.

This chain connects TRBV7-7 to TRBJ2-2; 10 bases agree with TRBD2. This CDR3 has 20 amino acids. Germline lookup yields CDR1 SSHAT and CDR2 FNYEAQ (reference sequence). V shed 5 bases and J 3 bases; nucleotides not matched to a gene: 18. CDR3 region: CASSPFGERGGLKDTGELFF. CDR3 nucleotide sequence: TGTGCCAGCAGCCCCTTCGGGGAGCGGGGGGGCCTGAAGGACACCGGGGAGCTGTTTTTT.

The rearrangement joins TRBV11-2 to TRBJ2-7, with TRBD2 matching over 10 bases. With 1 base clipped from V and 4 bases from J, the junction kept 4 bases outside the gene matches. Germline V gene lookup returns CDR1 SGHAT and CDR2 FQNNGV. The CDR3 runs 15 residues. The CDR3 DNA is TGTGCCAGCAGCTTAGGACTAGCGGGCACATACGAGCAGTACTTC. It codes for CASSLGLAGTYEQYF. Using reference TRBV11-2 and TRBJ2-7 for the parts outside the CDR3, the full variable domain is EAGVAQSPRYKIIEKRQSVAFWCNPISGHATLYWYQQILGQGPKLLIQFQNNGVVDDSQLPKDRFSAERLKGVDSTLKIQPAKLEDSAVYLCASSLGLAGTYEQYFGPGTRLTVT.

The V gene is TRBV11-2, the J gene TRBJ2-1; possibly TRBD1 for D (6 bases). Germline lookup yields CDR1 SGHAT and CDR2 FQNNGV. This CDR3 comprises 14 residues. The V end was cut by 5 bases, the J end by 7 bases, with 15 bases between. In nucleotides, the CDR3 is TGTGCCAGCAGCGCTTTACAGGGAATTAATGAGCAGTTCTTC. Its protein product is CASSALQGINEQFF.

J is TRBJ1-5 and V is TRBV19; D ambiguous. The V gene lost 5 bases and the J gene lost 3 bases, with 8 bases spanning the gap. The CDR3 length is 13 residues. Germline lookup yields CDR1 LNHDA and CDR2 SQIVND (reference sequence). The CDR3 spells CASSWYYNQPQHF. In DNA form, the CDR3 reads TGTGCCAGTAGTTGGTACTACAATCAGCCCCAGCATTTT.

This clone was counted between two and nine times. The rearrangement joins TRBV19 to TRBJ1-2; a possible D gene is TRBD1 (5 bases). The CDR3 runs 13 residues. Trimming shortened V by 4 bases and J by 3 bases, and 9 bases separated the two germline ends. CDR1 and CDR2 (germline): LNHDA, SQIVND (reference sequence). CDR3 nucleotide sequence: TGTGCCAGTAGTACCGGGACTTACTATGGCTACACCTTC. Amino acid sequence: CASSTGTYYGYTF.

J is TRBJ1-2 and V is TRBV15, with TRBD1 matching 10 bases. Per the germline V gene, CDR1 is LNHNV and CDR2 is YYDKDF (reference sequence). The CDR3 has 15 amino acids. Unmatched junction bases numbered 2, after V lost 1 base and J lost 3 bases. The CDR3 sequence: CATSRATGGDYGYTF. The CDR3 bases are TGTGCCACCAGCAGAGCGACAGGGGGCGACTATGGCTACACCTTC.

The chain couples TRBV11-2 to TRBJ1-1; TRBD1 is a possible D gene (6 bases). Germline lookup yields CDR1 SGHAT and CDR2 FQNNGV. V lost 4 bases, J lost 4 bases, and 10 bases lay in between. The CDR3 consists of 13 residues. As DNA, the CDR3 is TGTGCCAGCAGCTCTACAGGGCGCACTGAAGCTTTCTTT. It specifies CASSSTGRTEAFF.

The chain has TRBV5-1 and TRBJ2-7; TRBD2 matches 16 bases. Germline trimming cut 3 bases from V and 6 bases from J; bases unmatched to any gene: 6. Germline CDR1 SGHRS, CDR2 YFSETQ. The length of the CDR3 is 16 residues. As DNA, the CDR3 is TGCGCCAGCAGCTCGGGACTAGCGGGGGGGCGGGCCGAGCAGTACTTC. Translation gives CASSSGLAGGRAEQYF.

The chain employs TRBV4-1 and TRBJ1-5; 7 bases map to TRBD1. In germline, CDR1 is MGHRA, CDR2 YSYEKL. There are 15 residues in the CDR3. J lost 7 bases, V lost 2 bases, and 8 bases had no gene match. CDR3 protein: CASSQSTGRGQPQHF. CDR3 in DNA: TGCGCCAGCAGCCAATCGACAGGGCGTGGGCAGCCCCAGCATTTT.

This chain uses TRBV7-7 with TRBJ2-5, with 7 positions matching TRBD2. The V and J ends lost 2 bases and 5 bases, in that order; junction bases with no gene match: 8. This CDR3 comprises 15 residues. Germline CDR1 reads SSHAT; CDR2 reads FNYEAQ (reference sequence). The CDR3 sequence is CASSLSTREGETQYF. CDR3 coding DNA: TGTGCCAGCAGCTTATCCACCAGGGAGGGGGAGACCCAGTACTTC. The full variable domain, in which reference TRBV7-7 and TRBJ2-5 provide the parts outside the CDR3, is GAGVSQSPRYKVTKRGQDVTLRCDPISSHATLYWYQQALGQGPEFLTYFNYEAQPDKSGLPSDRFSAERPEGSISTLTIQRTEQRDSAMYRCASSLSTREGETQYFGPGTRLLVL.